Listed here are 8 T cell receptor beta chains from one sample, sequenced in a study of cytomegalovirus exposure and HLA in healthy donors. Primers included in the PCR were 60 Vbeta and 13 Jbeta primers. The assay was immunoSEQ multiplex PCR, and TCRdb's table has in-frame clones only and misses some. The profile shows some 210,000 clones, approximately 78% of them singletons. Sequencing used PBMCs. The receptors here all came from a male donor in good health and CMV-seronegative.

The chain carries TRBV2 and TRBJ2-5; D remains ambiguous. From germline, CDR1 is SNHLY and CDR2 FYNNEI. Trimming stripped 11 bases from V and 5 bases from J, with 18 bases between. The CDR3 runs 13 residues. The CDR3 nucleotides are TGTGCCCTCAAAACCCTGGCAGGCGAGACCCAGTACTTC. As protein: CALKTLAGETQYF.

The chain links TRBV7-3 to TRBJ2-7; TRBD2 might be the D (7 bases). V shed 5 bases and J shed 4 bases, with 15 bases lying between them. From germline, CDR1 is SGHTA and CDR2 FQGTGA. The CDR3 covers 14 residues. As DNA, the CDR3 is TGTGCCAGCAGCCTGGGGGCGGGAGAATACGAGCAGTACTTC. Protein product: CASSLGAGEYEQYF.

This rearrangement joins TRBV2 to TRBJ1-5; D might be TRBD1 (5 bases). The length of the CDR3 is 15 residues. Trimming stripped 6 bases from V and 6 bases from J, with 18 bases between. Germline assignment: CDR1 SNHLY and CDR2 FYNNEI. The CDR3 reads CASSPFTGGGQPQHF. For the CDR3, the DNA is TGTGCCAGCAGCCCATTCACGGGCGGGGGTCAGCCCCAGCATTTT.

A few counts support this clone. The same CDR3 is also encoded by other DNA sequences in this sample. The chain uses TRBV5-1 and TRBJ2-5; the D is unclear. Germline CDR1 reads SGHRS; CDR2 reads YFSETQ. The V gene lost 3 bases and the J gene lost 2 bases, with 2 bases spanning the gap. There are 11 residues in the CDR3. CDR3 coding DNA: TGCGCCAGCAGCTCGCAAGAGACCCAGTACTTC. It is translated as CASSSQETQYF.

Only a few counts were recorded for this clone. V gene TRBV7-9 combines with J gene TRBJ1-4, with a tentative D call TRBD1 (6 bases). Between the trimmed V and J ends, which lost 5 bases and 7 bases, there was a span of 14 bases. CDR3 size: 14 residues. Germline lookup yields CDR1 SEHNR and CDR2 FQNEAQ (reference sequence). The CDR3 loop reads CASSPVQGTEKLFF. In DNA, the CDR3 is TGTGCCAGCAGCCCCGTTCAGGGGACTGAAAAACTGTTTTTT.

CDR3: CASITPPGGYGYTF. As DNA, the CDR3 is TGTGCCAGCATTACCCCCCCCGGAGGCTATGGCTACACCTTC. This sequence joins TRBV2 and TRBJ1-2; D gene uncertain. Germline V gives CDR1 SNHLY, CDR2 FYNNEI. V was clipped by 7 bases and J by 4 bases, with 16 bases between them. The CDR3 totals 14 residues. Full variable domain (outside the CDR3, taken from reference TRBV2 and TRBJ1-2): EPEVTQTPSHQVTQMGQEVILRCVPISNHLYFYWYRQILGQKVEFLVSFYNNEISEKSEIFDDQFSVERPDGSNFTLKIRSTKLEDSAMYFCASITPPGGYGYTFGSGTRLTVV.

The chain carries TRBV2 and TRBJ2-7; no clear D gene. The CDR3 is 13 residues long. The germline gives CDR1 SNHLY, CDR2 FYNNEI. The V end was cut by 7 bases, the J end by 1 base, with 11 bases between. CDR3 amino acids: CASILHLSYEQYF. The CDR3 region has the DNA TGTGCCAGCATTCTCCACTTATCCTACGAGCAGTACTTC. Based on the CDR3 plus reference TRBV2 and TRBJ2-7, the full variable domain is EPEVTQTPSHQVTQMGQEVILRCVPISNHLYFYWYRQILGQKVEFLVSFYNNEISEKSEIFDDQFSVERPDGSNFTLKIRSTKLEDSAMYFCASILHLSYEQYFGPGTRLTVT.

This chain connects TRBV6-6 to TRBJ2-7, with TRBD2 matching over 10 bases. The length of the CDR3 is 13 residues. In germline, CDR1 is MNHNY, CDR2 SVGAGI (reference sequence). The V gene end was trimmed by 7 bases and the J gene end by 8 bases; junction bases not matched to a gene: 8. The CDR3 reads CASKVAGGSQQYF. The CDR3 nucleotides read TGTGCCAGCAAGGTAGCGGGAGGCTCCCAGCAGTACTTC.